The next 22 T cell receptor beta chains were all read from a single sample in a study of cytomegalovirus exposure and HLA in healthy donors. The PCR had 60 Vbeta and 13 Jbeta primers. Clones were sequenced by immunoSEQ multiplex PCR, and TCRdb holds only the in-frame ones, with some missing. This sample has roughly 250,000 clones, with 84% found just once. The material sequenced was PBMCs. These receptors were taken from a woman aged 40 to 55 in good health and CMV-seropositive.

The V call is TRBV10-1, the J call TRBJ2-5; no firm D call. V lost 6 bases, J lost 3 bases, and 26 bases lay in between. The CDR3 is 18 residues long. Germline lookup yields CDR1 WNHNN and CDR2 SYGVQD (reference sequence). The CDR3 bases are TGCGCCAGCAGCGAGCGCAGAACACCCTCAGGCCTCAAAGAGACCCAGTACTTC. Protein product: CASSERRTPSGLKETQYF.

Note on this clone: This same CDR3 is encoded by further DNA sequences in the sample. The CDR3 nucleotides read TGCAGCGTTGGTGGCGGCACTGAAGCTTTCTTT. This sequence encodes CSVGGGTEAFF. The chain is built from TRBV29-1 and TRBJ1-1; no reliable D call. The length of the CDR3 is 11 residues. CDR1 and CDR2 from the germline V gene are SQVTM and ANQGSEA. Deletions cut 4 bases from V and 4 bases from J, with 7 bases between.

The chain has TRBV18 and TRBJ1-1, with D unclear. CDR3 length: 12 residues. Germline loops: CDR1 KGHSH, CDR2 LQKENI. Trimming stripped 6 bases from V and 6 bases from J, with 11 bases between. This chain's CDR3 is CASSQRESEAFF. CDR3 DNA: TGTGCCAGCTCTCAAAGGGAGTCTGAAGCTTTCTTT.

This chain connects TRBV4-1 to TRBJ1-5; D not certain. V was shortened by 0 bases and J by 5 bases, with 11 bases between the two germline ends. Per germline, CDR1 MGHRA and CDR2 YSYEKL. This CDR3 is 15 amino acids long. The CDR3 DNA follows: TGCGCCAGCAGCCAAGATGAGGGAGGAGATCAGCCCCAGCATTTT. It translates to CASSQDEGGDQPQHF.

V and J are TRBV7-2 and TRBJ1-2; possibly TRBD1 for D (5 bases). The germline gives CDR1 SGHTA, CDR2 FQGNSA. V was clipped by 5 bases and J by 4 bases, with 11 bases between them. The length of the CDR3 is 13 residues. The CDR3 sequence is CASSQGGSYGYTF. Written as DNA, the CDR3 is TGTGCCAGCAGCCAGGGAGGAAGCTATGGCTACACCTTC.

The chain combines TRBV25-1 with TRBJ2-5; no reliable D call. CDR3 length: 12 amino acids. CDR1 and CDR2 (germline): MGHDK, SYGVNS. The V end lost 3 bases, the J end lost 2 bases, and 4 bases lay between the germline ends. The CDR3 coding sequence is TGTGCCAGCAGTGACCTGCAAGAGACCCAGTACTTC. This translates into CASSDLQETQYF.

The chain is built from TRBV6-1 and TRBJ2-1, with D perhaps matching TRBD2 (6 bases). This CDR3 is built from 13 residues. V was shortened by 2 bases and J by 16 bases, with 18 bases between the two germline ends. Germline values: CDR1 MNHNS, CDR2 SASEGT. The DNA for the CDR3 is TGTGCCAGCAGTGAAATCGATGGGAGGCAGGGTTTCTTC. Protein sequence: CASSEIDGRQGFF.

Only a few counts were recorded for this clone. The J gene is TRBJ1-2, the V gene TRBV6-6, with D maybe TRBD1 (6 bases). CDR3 length: 14 residues. The germline V and J ends were trimmed by 6 bases and 1 base, with 12 bases remaining between them. Germline assignment: CDR1 MNHNY and CDR2 SVGAGI (reference sequence). CDR3 region: CASSQTQGNYGYTF. As DNA, the CDR3 is TGTGCCAGCAGCCAAACACAGGGTAACTATGGCTACACCTTC.

This clone showed up just a few times. The J gene is TRBJ2-5, the V gene TRBV7-2, with 9 positions matching TRBD2. V gave up 3 bases and J gave up 5 bases; unmatched junction bases: 10. This CDR3 contains 16 residues. Germline CDR1 is SGHTA and CDR2 is FQGNSA. The CDR3: CASSLRSSGIGETQYF. CDR3 in DNA: TGTGCCAGCAGCTTGAGGTCTAGCGGGATAGGGGAGACCCAGTACTTC.

The chain joins TRBV7-9 to TRBJ2-1; 9 positions match TRBD2. CDR3 length: 14 amino acids. Trimming removed 5 bases from V and 6 bases from J; junction bases left unmatched: 5. The germline V gene encodes CDR1 SEHNR and CDR2 FQNEAQ (reference sequence). The CDR3 DNA sequence: TGTGCCAGCAGCGGTAGCGGGAGCAGCAATGAGCAGTTCTTC. This sequence encodes CASSGSGSSNEQFF.

This clone turned up a few times. The chain uses TRBV29-1 and TRBJ2-3, with 10 bases fitting TRBD2. J was trimmed by 6 bases and V by 0 bases; bases with no gene match: 3. Per germline, CDR1 SQVTM and CDR2 ANQGSEA. The CDR3 has 14 amino acids. CDR3 sequence reads: CSVEDRGLADTQYF. In DNA form, the CDR3 reads TGCAGCGTTGAAGATCGGGGACTAGCGGATACGCAGTATTTT.

The chain recombines TRBV7-3 with TRBJ2-1; TRBD2 matches at 10 bases. The J segment lost 8 bases and the V segment lost 1 base, leaving 5 bases of the junction unmatched. Germline CDR1 is SGHTA and CDR2 is FQGTGA. The CDR3 has 15 residues. The CDR3: CASSLSSGRLHEQFF. The DNA of the CDR3 is TGTGCCAGCAGCTTAAGTAGCGGGAGGCTCCATGAGCAGTTCTTC.

Worth noting for this clone: The sample holds other DNA sequences that translate to the same CDR3. The chain is built from TRBV19 and TRBJ2-7; TRBD2 aligns across 7 bases. The V segment lost 3 bases and the J segment 1 base; nucleotides outside the gene matches: 3. The CDR3 runs to 14 residues. Germline CDR1 is LNHDA and CDR2 is SQIVND (reference sequence). The CDR3 DNA reads as TGTGCCAGTAGTATCCAGCGGGGATCCTACGAGCAGTACTTC. Translation gives CASSIQRGSYEQYF.

CDR3 sequence (DNA): TGTGCCATCAGTGAGTCTGAAACAGGGGCAAATGAAAAACTGTTTTTT. Protein product: CAISESETGANEKLFF. The genes are TRBV10-3 and TRBJ1-4; TRBD1 aligns across 7 bases. The germline V gene has CDR1 ENHRY and CDR2 SYGVKD. The CDR3 has 16 amino acids. V shed 0 bases and J 5 bases; nucleotides not matched to a gene: 6.

Written as DNA, the CDR3 is TGTGCCAGCAGTCCGGGTGATCGGAACACTGAAGCTTTCTTT. Translating it yields CASSPGDRNTEAFF. V usage is TRBV6-6 and J usage is TRBJ1-1; D is unclear. Trimming cost V 5 bases and J 1 base, with 11 bases left between them. The CDR3 is made up of 14 amino acids. Germline V gene data show CDR1 as MNHNY and CDR2 as SVGAGI (reference sequence).

The genes are TRBV27 and TRBJ2-7, with TRBD1 identical over 8 bases. The CDR3 extends over 16 amino acids. The germline V gene has CDR1 MNHEY and CDR2 SMNVEV (reference sequence). V shed 0 bases, J shed 0 bases, and the junction held 4 bases outside the gene matches. The CDR3 spells CASSLSAGGFSYEQYF. The CDR3 nucleotides read TGTGCCAGCAGTTTATCTGCAGGGGGCTTCTCCTACGAGCAGTACTTC.

To note about this clone: The same CDR3 is also encoded by other DNA sequences in this sample. The genes are TRBV30 and TRBJ2-2; 11 bases agree with TRBD2. V dropped 1 base and J dropped 0; count of bases not matched to a gene: 1. CDR1 GTSNPN and CDR2 SVGIG come from the germline V gene (reference sequence). This CDR3 has 16 residues. CDR3 sequence: CAWSGLAGSNTGELFF. As DNA, the CDR3 is TGTGCCTGGAGTGGACTAGCGGGGTCGAACACCGGGGAGCTGTTTTTT.

This clone showed up just once. V and J are TRBV4-2 and TRBJ2-7; D call uncertain. Germline V gene lookup returns CDR1 LGHNA and CDR2 YNFKEQ. Trimming shortened V by 3 bases and J by 6 bases, and 15 bases separated the two germline ends. The CDR3 has 14 residues. The CDR3 loop reads CASSHGGPSGEQYF. In DNA form, the CDR3 reads TGTGCCAGCAGCCACGGTGGCCCCTCGGGCGAGCAGTACTTC.

V usage is TRBV20-1 and J usage is TRBJ2-3, with a possible D match to TRBD2 (5 bases). V lost 3 bases and J 8 bases, leaving 9 bases between the germline ends. Germline loops: CDR1 DFQATT, CDR2 SNEGSKA (reference sequence). The CDR3 extends over 11 amino acids. The CDR3 DNA reads as TGCAGTGCTAGGAGTCGGGGTACGCAGTATTTT. It specifies CSARSRGTQYF.

The chain combines TRBV28 with TRBJ1-2; weak D call: TRBD1 (5 bases). The V gene's germline CDR1 is MDHEN and CDR2 SYDVKM. The CDR3 length is 13 residues. V lost 3 bases to trimming and J lost 6 bases, with 11 bases between them. The CDR3 is CASSLGGVDGYTF. The CDR3 DNA reads TGTGCCAGCAGTTTGGGAGGGGTGGATGGCTACACCTTC.

This chain links TRBV6-5 with TRBJ1-2, with D maybe TRBD1 (5 bases). With 0 bases removed from V and 3 bases from J, the gap between germline ends came to 11 bases. The CDR3 totals 15 residues. Looked up from germline, CDR1 is MNHEY and CDR2 is SVGAGI. The DNA of the CDR3 is TGTGCCAGCAGTTACTCGGGAGGGGACCACTATGGCTACACCTTC. Protein: CASSYSGGDHYGYTF.

The J gene is TRBJ2-1, the V gene TRBV9; 8 bases are shared with TRBD2. With V trimmed by 0 bases and J by 6 bases, 8 bases remained unmatched. Looked up from germline, CDR1 is SGDLS and CDR2 is YYNGEE. The CDR3 is 16 amino acids. This CDR3 reads CASSVAGTSFGNEQFF. CDR3 DNA: TGTGCCAGCAGCGTAGCGGGGACTAGTTTCGGCAATGAGCAGTTCTTC.